The rows below give T cell receptor beta chains drawn from one sample of a study of T cell responses to AZD1222 COVID-19 vaccine. The data were produced by immunoSEQ multiplex PCR, yet TCRdb's version contains in-frame clones alone and is incomplete. The table shows 250,000 to 300,000 clones, with 90% to 95% occurring only once. The starting material was peripheral blood, obtained 28 days after the second AZD1222 dose. Receptors were obtained from an adult who received the AZD1222 COVID-19 vaccine. Both conserved end residues are part of each CDR3. D genes are given only for firm matches. Clone sizes are given selectively: once, few, many, or a class where the clone is expanded.

CDR3	DNA	size	J	D	V
CASSLGWSFGDEQYF	TGTGCCAGCAGCTTAGGGTGGAGTTTTGGGGACGAGCAGTACTTC	NA	TRBJ2-7	NA	TRBV7-9
CASRGQGARGNTEAFF	TGTGCCAGTAGAGGGCAGGGGGCTCGGGGGAACACTGAAGCTTTCTTT	once	TRBJ1-1	TRBD1	TRBV19
CASSQLAGGRNEQFF	TGTGCCAGCAGTCAACTAGCGGGGGGTCGAAATGAGCAGTTCTTC	NA	TRBJ2-1	TRBD2	TRBV11-2
CATRRGEVTGEQYF	TGTGCCACCAGACGTGGTGAGGTGACGGGTGAGCAGTACTTC	NA	TRBJ2-7	NA	TRBV19
CATRPIAGSYEQYF	TGTGCCACTAGACCTATAGCTGGGTCTTACGAGCAGTACTTC	NA	TRBJ2-7	NA	TRBV15
CASSPGGGRFNEQFF	TGTGCCAGCAGCCCAGGCGGCGGGAGATTCAATGAGCAGTTCTTC	NA	TRBJ2-1	TRBD2	TRBV7-9
CASRVEGEAFF	TGTGCCAGCAGGGTAGAGGGGGAAGCTTTCTTT	NA	TRBJ1-1	NA	TRBV6-6
CASSVTARGKEQYF	TGTGCCAGCAGTGTGACAGCCAGAGGAAAGGAGCAGTACTTC	NA	TRBJ2-7	NA	TRBV2
CASSPDSGTGGAEGYTF	TGTGCCAGCAGCCCCGATTCCGGGACAGGGGGCGCGGAAGGCTACACCTTC	NA	TRBJ1-2	TRBD1	TRBV7-3
CASWTSGRTDTQYF	TGTGCCAGCTGGACTAGCGGCCGCACAGATACGCAGTATTTT	NA	TRBJ2-3	TRBD2	TRBV28